This T cell receptor beta chain was found in a study of shared clonotypes between healthy human individuals (dated by TCRdb to about 2020). Looking at the study overall: The cohort included three men and a couple of women between 18 and 49 years of age. To estimate repertoire size and how much clonotypes are shared between individuals, the study performed deep sequencing of blood TCR repertoires from five healthy adults. Between about 0.94 and 10 billion PBMCs per donor were obtained by leukapheresis. For each donor, CD4 naive and CD4 memory were each run on three plates, CD8 naive on two plates, and CD8 memory on one plate. To increase sequencing depth and limit assay-specific biases, TCR repertoire library preparation and sequencing were carried out by different laboratories using diverse techniques.

CD8 naive samples were obtained by positive selection for CCR7 among CD45RO-negative cells, yielding a CD45RA+CCR7+ population from which TemRA cells were excluded. The donors were healthy, HIV-negative adults who had no recently reported acute infections or vaccinations. All donors were Caucasian adults living in Nashville, Tennessee, USA. Blood was collected by leukapheresis, and PBMCs were isolated by Ficoll-Histopaque density gradient centrifugation and then cryopreserved in liquid nitrogen vapor phase. Analytical flow cytometry was used to check the purity and quantity of each magnetically sorted T cell population. Each sorted fraction had its genomic DNA isolated and then quantified by UV absorbance on a Nanodrop 2000c. The cysteine opens and the phenylalanine closes a CDR3 of 14 amino acids. Kept here is only the CDR3 DNA, which spans 42 bases and is read in frame from base 1. CDR1 and CDR2 are read off the germline V gene as WSHSY and SAAADI. The V end loses 8 bases and the J end loses 5 bases, and a stretch of 16 bases separates them.

TCR CDR3 regions were amplified from genomic DNA by multiplex PCR using the deep immunoSEQ assay. For each cell subset, the extracted genomic DNA was distributed evenly across all wells of several immunoSEQ 96-well plates, and each plate served as one replicate. For sorted subsets, each replicate PCR was loaded with approximately 0.2 ug genomic DNA, equivalent to 25,000 to 35,000 T cell genomes. Purified libraries were quantified with a Qubit 3.0 fluorometer, sized on a Bioanalyzer 2100, and re-quantified with the KAPA Library Quantification kit. Every immunoSEQ 96-well plate was sequenced on a dedicated single-read 150-cycle Illumina NextSeq 550 flow cell. Turning to the authors' computational methods: The immunoSEQ output contained only junctional sequences without quality scores, so filtering could not match that applied to full-length reads. Sequences were annotated with PyIR, a Python wrapper for IgBLAST v1.9, and V/J genes and CDR3 were assigned using IMGT germline references. Reads with weak V/J assignments (E-value above 1e-6), missing CDR3, stop codons, out-of-frame junctions, or ambiguous translated residues were removed. A V3J clonotype was defined by an identical inferred V gene, J gene, and CDR3 amino acid sequence. Percentage overlap between repertoires was computed as shared unique clonotypes divided by the size of the smaller repertoire. RTK rarefaction, the Chao1 estimator, and Recon v2.1 estimates of unobserved clonotypes were used to assess repertoire richness. OLGA was used to compute generation probabilities for all TCRbeta clonotypes that the gDNA method yielded from a handful of donors. TCRdb retrieved this table from immuneACCESS and kept in-frame rearrangements only. Not all clones are present; in checked studies, unresolved V genes account for under half, and no reason is known for the remainder. V and J calls and clone size follow that table, whereas D and trimming were derived from the DNA. This sample comprises about 2 million clones, about 95% of them detected only once. The ten biggest clones cover about 1.1% of the sample.

Worth noting for this clone: Its antigen is unknown. No qualities accompany the bases; no much larger clone lies one base away.

Results the study describes overall, beyond this receptor: Higher generation probabilities were observed for clonotypes shared by all four sorted-subset donors than for non-shared clonotypes. Estimated clonotype richness was generally larger for naive than for memory subsets. Sharing across several donors was observed for around 5% of naive CD4, less than 4% of naive CD8, 2.3% of memory CD4, and about 0.38% of memory CD8 clonotypes. Because the study included only a small number of donors, the genetic and exposure-history diversity represented was limited. Pairwise subsampling led to the expectation that sequencing depth would affect the degree of clonotype sharing among donors. Incomplete sequencing was indicated by rarefaction of sorted-subset datasets, despite the large sequencing depth. Sampling was restricted to blood, and TCR repertoires in tissues likely differ from the TCR repertoires found in blood.

Sequencing was carried out using naive CD8+ T cells sorted from blood. The sample's cell subset or site label, in plain terms: CD45RA+CCR7+. The chain is assembled from TRBV10-2 and TRBJ2-1; the D gene is unclear. The receptor comes from a man between 18 and 35 years old in good health. The CDR3 region reads CASLGAGYNNEQFF. The DNA sequence is as follows: TGCGCCAGCCTGGGCGCAGGCTACAACAATGAGCAGTTCTTC.